Sequencing of this T cell receptor (beta chain) was carried out in a study of cytomegalovirus exposure and HLA in healthy donors. From the approximately 120-subject validation cohort, which was separate from the approximately 700-subject first cohort, the donors were drawn. Trimming stripped 0 bases from V and 6 bases from J, with 4 bases between. The CDR3 is made up of 12 amino acids. Germline CDR1 is SGHNT and CDR2 is YYREEE (reference sequence). Notes on the study in general: Both high specificity and high sensitivity reportedly marked the classifier's diagnosis of cytomegalovirus status. Researchers counted around 170 TCR beta chains as cytomegalovirus-associated.

Using immunoSEQ multiplex PCR, the repertoire was profiled, and TCRdb retains in-frame clones only, with some absent. Of roughly 200,000 clones in the sample, about 86% were seen once. On this clone itself: Its antigen is currently unknown.

Source material: PBMCs. The chain couples TRBV5-4 to TRBJ1-5; D remains unclear. The TCR was taken from a woman aged 18 to 35 in good health and CMV-seropositive. CDR3 residues: CASSLAGQPQHF. The CDR3, as DNA: TGTGCCAGCAGCTTGGCCGGTCAGCCCCAGCATTTT.